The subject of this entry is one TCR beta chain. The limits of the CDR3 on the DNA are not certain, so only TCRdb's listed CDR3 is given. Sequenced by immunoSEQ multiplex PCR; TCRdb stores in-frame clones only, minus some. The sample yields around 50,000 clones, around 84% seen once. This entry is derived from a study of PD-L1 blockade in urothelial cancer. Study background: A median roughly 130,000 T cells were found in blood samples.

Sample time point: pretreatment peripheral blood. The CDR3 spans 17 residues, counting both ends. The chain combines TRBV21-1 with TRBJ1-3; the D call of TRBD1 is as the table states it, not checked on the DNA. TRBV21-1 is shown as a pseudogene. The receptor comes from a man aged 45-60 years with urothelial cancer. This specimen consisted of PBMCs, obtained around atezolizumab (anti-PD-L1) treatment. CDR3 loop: CASSKAWATGSGNTIYF.